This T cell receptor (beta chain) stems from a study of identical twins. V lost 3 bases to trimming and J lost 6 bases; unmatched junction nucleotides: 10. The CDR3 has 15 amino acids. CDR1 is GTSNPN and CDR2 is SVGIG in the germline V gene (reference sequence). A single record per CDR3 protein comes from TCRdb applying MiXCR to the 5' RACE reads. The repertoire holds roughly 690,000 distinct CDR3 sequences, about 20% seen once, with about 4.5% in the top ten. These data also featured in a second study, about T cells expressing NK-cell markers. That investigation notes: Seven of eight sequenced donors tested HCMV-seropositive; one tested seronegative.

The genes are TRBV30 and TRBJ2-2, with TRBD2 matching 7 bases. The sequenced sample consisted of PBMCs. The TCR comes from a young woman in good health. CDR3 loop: CAWSADWGGAGELFF. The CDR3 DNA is TGTGCCTGGAGCGCAGACTGGGGAGGGGCCGGGGAGCTGTTTTTT.